What follows are 9 T cell receptor beta chains derived from one specimen sequenced in a study of cytomegalovirus exposure and HLA in healthy donors. With 60 Vbeta and 13 Jbeta primers, the PCR was carried out. Sequencing was performed with immunoSEQ multiplex PCR; in TCRdb, only in-frame clones are kept and a portion is missing. The sample contains around 120,000 clones, under 90% of which appear only once. The sample comprised PBMCs. These TCRs come from a woman aged 30 to 39 in good health and CMV-seronegative.

As to this clone: The sample holds other DNA sequences that translate to the same CDR3. The rearrangement links TRBV19 to TRBJ2-7; possibly TRBD2 for D (5 bases). Germline V gene sequence: CDR1 LNHDA, CDR2 SQIVND (reference sequence). V was trimmed by 1 base and J by 0 bases, leaving 7 bases between them. The CDR3 consists of 14 residues. The CDR3 DNA reads TGTGCCAGTAGTATAGGCGGGTCCTCCTACGAGCAGTACTTC. Its protein product is CASSIGGSSYEQYF.

This clone showed up just once. The chain joins TRBV7-6 to TRBJ1-2, with TRBD1 as a possible D gene (6 bases). Germline V lookup: CDR1 SGHVS, CDR2 FNYEAQ. The CDR3 has 17 amino acids. The V gene lost 2 bases and the J gene lost 6 bases, with 22 bases spanning the gap. This chain's CDR3 is CASSLRGSSFEGDGYTF. The CDR3 coding sequence is TGTGCCAGCAGCTTAAGGGGATCTAGCTTCGAGGGGGATGGCTACACCTTC.

In this sample, this clone turned up once. The rearrangement joins TRBV4-1 to TRBJ2-7, with TRBD2 matching 14 bases. V was clipped by 3 bases and J by 4 bases; unmatched bases: 2. Germline loops: CDR1 MGHRA, CDR2 YSYEKL. CDR3 length equals 15 residues. The CDR3 spells CASSHGTSGSYEQYF. CDR3 DNA sequence: TGCGCCAGCAGCCATGGGACTAGCGGGAGTTACGAGCAGTACTTC.

The chain uses TRBV30 and TRBJ1-5; D call uncertain. This CDR3 comprises 13 residues. The germline V gene encodes CDR1 GTSNPN and CDR2 SVGIG (reference sequence). V lost 2 bases and J 3 bases, leaving 8 bases between the germline ends. CDR3 bases: TGTGCCTGGAGTTCAGGTCTCAATCAGCCCCAGCATTTT. Encoded protein: CAWSSGLNQPQHF.

V usage is TRBV7-8 and J usage is TRBJ2-7, with TRBD1 matching 8 bases. This CDR3 comprises 13 residues. Trimming took 5 bases from V and 3 from J; bases not matched to a gene: 3. Germline loops: CDR1 SGHVS, CDR2 FQNEAQ. CDR3: CASSRDRGYEQYF. CDR3 nucleotide sequence: TGTGCCAGCAGCCGCGACAGGGGCTACGAGCAGTACTTC. Full variable domain (missing parts from reference TRBV7-8 and TRBJ2-7): GAGVSQSPRYKVAKRGQDVALRCDPISGHVSLFWYQQALGQGPEFLTYFQNEAQLDKSGLPSDRFFAERPEGSVSTLKIQRTQQEDSAVYLCASSRDRGYEQYFGPGTRLTVT.

The V gene is TRBV5-1, the J gene TRBJ1-4; TRBD1 aligns across 11 bases. J gave up 7 bases and V 0 bases, and 5 bases lay outside the gene matches. The germline CDR1 and CDR2 sequences are SGHRS and YFSETQ. This CDR3 has 16 amino acids. In DNA, the CDR3 is TGCGCCAGCAGCTTGGCCCCGGGACAGGGGGGTGAAAAACTGTTTTTT. The encoded protein is CASSLAPGQGGEKLFF.

This chain connects TRBV5-6 to TRBJ2-7; 7 positions match TRBD1. Germline V CDR1 and CDR2: SGHDT, YYEEEE. This CDR3 is built from 14 residues. Trimming removed 0 bases from V and 5 bases from J; junction bases left unmatched: 5. The CDR3 nucleotides are TGTGCCAGCAGCTTGGTCGCGACAGGGAACGAGCAGTACTTC. Residues: CASSLVATGNEQYF.

This clone has only a few counts. The chain has TRBV15 and TRBJ2-5; 9 nucleotides line up with TRBD2. The CDR3 totals 16 residues. From germline, CDR1 is LNHNV and CDR2 YYDKDF (reference sequence). Germline trimming cut 1 base from V and 5 bases from J; bases unmatched to any gene: 8. The CDR3 sequence: CATSRGSAGGLETQYF. CDR3 DNA: TGTGCCACCAGCAGAGGGTCAGCGGGAGGTTTGGAGACCCAGTACTTC.

The chain joins TRBV5-4 to TRBJ2-5, with D possibly matching TRBD1 (6 bases). Germline loops: CDR1 SGHNT, CDR2 YYREEE (reference sequence). V lost 0 bases, J lost 11 bases, and 17 bases lay in between. This CDR3 is 14 amino acids long. The DNA of the CDR3 is TGTGCCAGCAGCTTGGCCCTACCTGAGGGGGAGCAGTACTTC. Protein product: CASSLALPEGEQYF.